The TCR beta chain described here comes from a study of cytomegalovirus exposure and HLA in healthy donors listed by TCRdb under 2017. Regarding the complete study: An earlier analysis of 550 to 700 of the donors reported more than 250 Gb of sequence data and around 120 million unique TCR beta sequences from about 180 million T cells. Donor age, sex, ethnicity and CMV serostatus were collected together with the repertoire data. In a later analysis, previously published TCR beta repertoires from hundreds of donors were re-analyzed and high-resolution HLA genotyping was added so that TCR occurrence patterns could be studied. Across under 500 genotyped donors of the cohort, an average of approximately 240,000 unique TCR beta nucleotide sequences per donor were sequenced, and around 19% of those sequences were non-productive. An early release covering over 500 HLA-typed donors comprised 250 to 350 gigabases of sequencing data and around 85 million unique TCR sequences. To predict cytomegalovirus infection status, the study brought together high-throughput TCR immunosequencing, statistical association of individual TCRs with disease status, and machine learning. Every discovery cohort repertoire had been produced on one sequencing platform. The study aimed to test whether signatures of past pathogen exposure could be identified by cataloging public T cell receptors. A separate validation cohort of roughly 130 different subjects was used in addition to the roughly 670-subject first cohort. In an earlier analysis of about 590 of the donors, high-throughput TCR beta sequencing was used to judge whether each TCR beta V gene segment behaved as functional or pseudogenic. Genome-wide SNP genotypes for about three fifths of the 666 donors were used in a later genetic analysis, which treated that subset as a discovery cohort. The number of typed donors differed by locus: about 620-640 for A, B, C, DRB1 and DQB1; 500 to 550 for DQA1; some 610 for DPA1; and approximately 450 for DPB1. Both class I and class II loci were covered by HLA typing, at four-digit resolution. A few DR-DQ haplotypes were treated as single units for association and clustering because of strong linkage in the cohort. Among the roughly 400 genotyped donors, approximately 82% belonged to the genetic ancestry cluster associated with self-reported Caucasian donors. Rather than using new phenotypic data, the later analysis identified candidate immune exposures from TCR beta sequences and from how often those sequences occurred across donors. The study used immunosequencing to profile the T cell repertoires of 600 to 850 subjects and linked those repertoires to cytomegalovirus serostatus.

The cohort consisted of hundreds of healthy bone marrow donors. At the time of sampling, all cohort members were nominally healthy, though unrecorded immune exposures were likely present. The donor was CMV seronegative and belonged to the group of 350 or so seronegative cohort members. A peripheral blood sample was provided by each donor, and peripheral blood mononuclear cells were used for TCR beta sequencing. The Qiagen DNeasy Blood Extraction Kit was used to extract genomic DNA from the blood cell samples. Receptor amplification or capture employed the immunoSEQ multiplex PCR assay. The multiplex PCR relied on a mix of 60 forward primers for TCR Vbeta segments and 13 reverse primers for TCR Jbeta segments. The CDR3 region of rearranged TCR beta genes was amplified from genomic DNA by a multiplex PCR assay. Amplified TCR beta libraries were sequenced as 87-base-pair reads on the Illumina HiSeq System. Processing in the source paper ran as follows. A later analysis tallied around 87 million unique TCR beta chains across the 666 repertoires, and about 12 million of those chains were shared by two or more donors. To remove PCR and sequencing errors, raw reads were error-corrected and collapsed into unique sequences using a nearest-neighbor algorithm that merged closely related sequences. Alignment of CDR3 sequences to IMGT reference sequences was used to assign V, D and J gene segments. For a sequence to be retained, a match of at least six nucleotides was required to both a V gene segment and a J gene segment. Rearrangements were called productive when the CDR3 lacked stop codons and stayed in frame with V and J; all others were non-productive. Following IMGT convention, CDR3 was defined as the stretch from the second conserved V-encoded cysteine to the conserved J-encoded phenylalanine. Sequences without an unambiguous match to a single V gene segment were excluded from the earlier analysis of approximately 600 of the donors. In an earlier analysis of 587 of the donors, V segments were called functional above 56.7% productive rearrangements and were called segregating when the between-donor standard deviation exceeded 5%. To diagnose cytomegalovirus status from the catalog of TCR beta chain sequences, a statistical classification framework was built. A later analysis assigned V and J genes by comparing TCR nucleotide sequences with IMGT/GENE-DB human TR gene sequences. Using the TCRdist pipeline, a later analysis assigned CDR3 sequences along with most-parsimonious VDJ recombination scenarios. In a later analysis, each TCR beta chain was defined by its CDR3 amino acid sequence together with its V-gene family, and reads without a unique V-gene family were excluded. To address suspected cross-contamination and a sequencing artifact, a later analysis removed roughly 640 highly shared, low-generation-probability nucleotide sequences. For each public chain, a later analysis derived a clonal expansion index from normalized ranks of inferred template counts within each repertoire. In a later analysis, generation probabilities were computed with a VDJ recombination model fitted to out-of-frame rearrangements, and the resulting probabilities were checked against IGoR. Hypergeometric tests were used in a later analysis to score TCR-TCR, TCR-HLA and TCR-CMV co-occurrence, with a repertoire-size bias correction applied to the TCR pairs. False discovery rates were estimated in a later analysis by permuting HLA or CMV assignments 20 times. In a later analysis, co-occurring TCRs were grouped using DBSCAN, and TCRdist sequence similarity was added for clustering within HLA-allele-positive subsets. Repertoires with fewer than 30,000 or more than 120,000 public chains were left out of co-occurrence clustering, as were a handful of repertoires with anomalous nucleotide sharing. What TCRdb holds here is the immuneACCESS table cut down to in-frame rearrangements. Part of the clones is not present; checked against another copy, under half of the missing clones reflect an unresolved V gene, and the others are unexplained. V and J calls and clone size are those listed in that table; D and trimming were worked out from the DNA. Present in this sample are 90,000 to 110,000 clones, about 78% of which were seen just once. 1% to 1.5% of the sample goes to the ten largest clones.

General findings and caveats noted by the study authors: According to a later analysis, most CMV-associated TCR beta chains appeared to be HLA-restricted, and the HLA associations seemed to be driven largely by CMV exposure. An association between a missense DCLRE1C variant and V-gene and J-gene trimming of TCR beta chains was found in a later genetic analysis and replicated in an independent cohort. In a later analysis, about 17,000 TCR beta sequences were associated with specific HLA alleles at a false discovery rate of 0.05. Compared with the roughly 700-donor mean, donors in an Asian-associated ancestry cluster had fewer N-insertions in productive TCRs, according to a later genetic analysis. In vitro tests confirmed that a few of the cytomegalovirus-associated TCR beta chains recognize cytomegalovirus antigens. Compared with equally common non-associated chains, HLA-associated TCR beta chains in a later analysis were more clonally expanded and had lower generation probabilities. Linkage disequilibrium might explain the correlated functional status among segregating V segments, but an unknown experimental factor could not be excluded. The study gave a list of some 150 TCR beta chains associated with cytomegalovirus. A further reported finding was that TCR beta sequences accurately predicted the HLA-A and HLA-B alleles for most subjects in the first cohort. In a later analysis, TCR association rates were found to vary across HLA loci, with the most associated TCRs seen for DRB1 alleles and the fewest for HLA-C alleles. Some 15 rarely observed V segments, including chromosome 9 orphons, were excluded from the earlier analysis of 550 to 700 of the donors because counts were too low. Several of the top co-occurrence clusters appeared to be linked to parvovirus B19, influenza, CMV and Epstein-Barr virus, according to a later analysis. A group of highly shared sequence variants was considered likely to be a technical artifact of the sequencing pipeline. An earlier analysis of around 500 of the donors showed that most TCR beta V segments appeared in productive rearrangements either about 87% or about 30% of the time, which broadly matched IMGT annotations. Most TCR sequences were observed very rarely across donors, whereas some public TCRs were present in many individuals. The presence/absence analyses assumed that sequencing depth was roughly uniform across donors, and that assumption may not be true. When HLA alleles, especially DR and DQ, strongly co-occurred, attributing TCR associations to individual alleles was difficult. Only TCR beta chains were sequenced in this cohort, and the absence of alpha or paired-chain data limited detectable features. The authors suggested that the approach could potentially be generalized to other disease states and immunological phenotypes. Because some donors lacked HLA typing at each locus, the association tests relied only on the typed subset. Some IMGT-functional V segments, including TRBV6-2 and TRBV6-3, could not be told apart with the 87-base-pair reads, so those segments were excluded. Immune exposure information for the cohort was limited to CMV serostatus. The classifier was reported to diagnose cytomegalovirus status with high specificity and sensitivity in both the original cohort and the validation cohort.

This clone has a single count. Its antigen is not yet known. There are no base qualities to consult, and no much larger clone falls within one base. V lost 2 bases and J lost 2 bases, and the count of bases not matched to a germline gene is 6. According to the germline V gene, CDR1 reads LGHNA and CDR2 reads YSLEER. From the cysteine up to the phenylalanine, the CDR3 has a length of 16 residues. Just CDR3 DNA is preserved here, 48 bases in frame from base 1. The V and J segments used are TRBV4-3 and TRBJ2-3; 8 of the junction bases match TRBD2. Sequences were obtained from PBMCs. The receptor was derived from a man aged 25-45 years in good health and CMV-seronegative. The CDR3: CASSQSRGGFTDTQYF. The DNA sequence follows: TGCGCCAGCAGCCAAAGTCGGGGGGGCTTCACAGATACGCAGTATTTT.